The rows below give T cell receptor beta chains drawn from one sample of a study of blood T cell repertoires in COVID-19. Some clones are missing from TCRdb's copy, which holds only in-frame ones; the method was immunoSEQ multiplex PCR. Among about 14,000 clones listed, 60% to 75% were seen once. The specimen was peripheral blood. The receptors here all came from a man aged 65 to 85 with acute or convalescent COVID-19. Each CDR3 is given with its conserved first and last residue. Each record gives: CDR3 DNA, CDR3 protein, J gene, D gene, V gene. D genes are given only for firm matches.

TGCGCCAGCAGGGAGGGACATGCCGGGGAGCTGTTTTTT | CASREGHAGELFF | TRBJ2-2 | NA | TRBV10-1
TGTGCCAGCAGCCACCCACTCGGGACAGCCCTTTACTACGAGCAGTACTTC | CASSHPLGTALYYEQYF | TRBJ2-7 | TRBD1 | TRBV3-1/TRBV3-2
TGTGCCAGCAGCCAAACAGGGGGCTATGGCTACACCTTC | CASSQTGGYGYTF | TRBJ1-2 | TRBD1 | TRBV14
TGTGCCAGTAGTGTGGGGCGCGGTCCCTACGAGCAGTACTTC | CASSVGRGPYEQYF | TRBJ2-7 | NA | TRBV19
TGCAGTGCTAGTCTAGGGGCGAGCAATCAGCCCCAGCATTTT | CSASLGASNQPQHF | TRBJ1-5 | NA | TRBV20-1
TGTGCCAGCAGTTCAGGACTAGCGGGGGCCGGGGAGCTGTTTTTT | CASSSGLAGAGELFF | TRBJ2-2 | TRBD2 | TRBV6-6
TGTGCCAGCAGTGGGCGTGGGAGAAGCGGGGGAATATACGAGCAGTACTTC | CASSGRGRSGGIYEQYF | TRBJ2-7 | TRBD2 | TRBV6-1
TGTGCCATCAGTGAGTCTGGATTAGCGACGTCCTACAATGAGCAGTTCTTC | CAISESGLATSYNEQFF | TRBJ2-1 | NA | TRBV10-3
TGTGCCAGCAGCCTGACCGGGAGCAATGGCTACACCTTC | CASSLTGSNGYTF | TRBJ1-2 | NA | TRBV5-6
TGTGCCAGCGGGGCCTTGGGGTCCTACAATGAGCAGTTCTTC | CASGALGSYNEQFF | TRBJ2-1 | NA | TRBV27
TGTGCCAGCAGCCCCCGACTAGCGGGTGGAGAGACCCAGTACTTC | CASSPRLAGGETQYF | TRBJ2-5 | TRBD2 | TRBV7-8
TGCGCCAGCAGCTCGGGGTGGGAAGAGACCCAGTACTTC | CASSSGWEETQYF | TRBJ2-5 | NA | TRBV5-1